The rows below give T cell receptor beta chains drawn from one sample of a study of blood T cell repertoires in COVID-19. Profiled with immunoSEQ multiplex PCR; TCRdb holds only in-frame clones, not every one. The sample includes over 200,000 clones, approximately 89% of them seen just once. Sample: peripheral blood. The source of these receptors is a man between 35 and 55 years old who had recovered from COVID-19. The CDR3 runs from the conserved cysteine through the conserved F or W. Size is stated for part of the rows, as once, few or many counts, or as a class when the clone is expanded.

j_gene,abundance,v_gene,len,CDR3aa
TRBJ1-3,.,TRBV7-6,13,CASGALSGNTIYF
TRBJ1-1,.,TRBV29-1,14,CSVEKRGMNTEAFF
TRBJ1-6,few,TRBV30,13,CAWSSTGLSPLHF
TRBJ1-5,.,TRBV19,14,CASSLRTGGQPQHF
TRBJ2-2,.,TRBV10-1,16,CASSESLQGGSGELFF
TRBJ1-5,.,TRBV6-5,14,CASRRTGGDQPQHF
TRBJ2-5,.,TRBV19,14,CASGTSGRQETQYF
TRBJ1-2,.,TRBV15,12,CATSRGGEGYTF
TRBJ2-2,.,TRBV6-2/TRBV6-3,16,CASSSDGGFNTGELFF
TRBJ2-7,once,TRBV9,15,CASSRGESRVYEQYF
TRBJ1-3,.,TRBV7-9,14,CASSLGGQGNTIYF
TRBJ2-7,.,TRBV7-9,17,CASSLAFGQGGSYEQYF
TRBJ2-3,.,TRBV5-1,14,CASSGTGGTDTQYF
TRBJ2-1,.,TRBV5-1,16,CASSLRTSGSEGEQFF
TRBJ2-2,.,TRBV18,14,CASSEVRDTGELFF